The 29 T cell receptor beta chains below were found in one sample sequenced in a study of CD8 T cells in ankylosing spondylitis. TCRdb itself ran the 5' RACE reads through MiXCR, one entry per CDR3 protein. Counted here are roughly 260,000 distinct CDR3 sequences, around 20% occurring once; the ten biggest clones make up 7.5% to 9%. Material: blood, either unsorted or a sorted T cell fraction (not recorded which). The receptors originated from a male donor with ankylosing spondylitis or in good health (not recorded which).

There are a few counts of this clonotype. The J gene is TRBJ1-1, the V gene TRBV10-3, with D possibly TRBD1 on 6 matching bases. Germline values: CDR1 ENHRY, CDR2 SYGVKD. Trimming cost V 5 bases and J 1 base, with 14 bases left between them. The CDR3 covers 15 residues. The CDR3 spells CAISQTGSTNTEAFF. CDR3 in DNA: TGTGCCATCAGTCAGACAGGATCAACGAACACTGAAGCTTTCTTT.

This clonotype turned up a few times. The V call is TRBV5-1, the J call TRBJ1-6, with D tentatively TRBD1 (6 bases). Germline assignment: CDR1 SGHRS and CDR2 YFSETQ. The CDR3 is made up of 16 amino acids. V lost 0 bases to trimming and J lost 5 bases, with 12 bases between them. This CDR3 is CASSLAPTGNNSPLHF. Here the CDR3 DNA reads TGCGCCAGCAGCTTGGCCCCCACAGGGAATAATTCACCCCTCCACTTT.

The chain's CDR3 is CASSQGLGTEQYV. The CDR3 bases are TGTGCCAGCAGCCAAGGATTAGGGACCGAGCAGTACGTC. V is TRBV3-1 and J is TRBJ2-7, with D possibly being TRBD1 or TRBD2 (5 bases each). Trimming pared 1 base from V and 6 bases from J, leaving 10 bases between. This CDR3 spans 13 amino acids. CDR1 is LGHDT and CDR2 is YNNKEL in the germline V gene (reference sequence).

Only one count was recorded for this clonotype. The chain has TRBV5-1 and TRBJ2-1; D remains unclear. Germline assignment: CDR1 SGHRS and CDR2 YFSETQ. Deletions cut 3 bases from V and 0 bases from J, with 10 bases between. This CDR3 is built from 15 residues. The CDR3 reads CASSSARNSYNEQFF. In DNA form, the CDR3 reads TGCGCCAGCAGCTCCGCCAGGAACTCCTACAATGAGCAGTTCTTC.

A few counts support this clonotype. V gene TRBV5-1 combines with J gene TRBJ2-1, with TRBD1 matching over 9 bases. This CDR3 comprises 15 residues. After removal of 3 bases from V and 5 bases from J, the junction contained 6 bases not matched to a gene. Germline values: CDR1 SGHRS, CDR2 YFSETQ. CDR3 sequence reads: CASSSGTGFNNEQFF. The CDR3 DNA sequence: TGCGCCAGCAGCTCCGGGACAGGGTTTAACAATGAGCAGTTCTTC.

In this sample, this clonotype turned up many times. This sequence joins TRBV10-2 and TRBJ2-3; 8 bases are shared with TRBD2. Germline V gene data show CDR1 as WSHSY and CDR2 as SAAADI. The junction had 8 bases not matched to a gene; V was cut back by 6 bases and J by 3 bases. The CDR3 totals 15 residues. In DNA form, the CDR3 reads TGCGCCAGCAGCCTAGCGGGCATGATGACAGATACGCAGTATTTT. Its translation is CASSLAGMMTDTQYF.

This clonotype was counted a few times. The V gene is TRBV20-1, the J gene TRBJ2-3; 7 positions agree with TRBD2. CDR3 length: 15 residues. CDR1 DFQATT and CDR2 SNEGSKA come from the germline V gene (reference sequence). J gave up 5 bases and V 6 bases, and 14 bases lay outside the gene matches. CDR3 bases: TGCAGTGCGGACTCTAGCGGCGTCGCGGAAGATACGCAGTATTTT. It yields the protein CSADSSGVAEDTQYF.

The chain recombines TRBV10-3 with TRBJ2-3; 9 positions agree with TRBD2. This CDR3 has 16 amino acids. Germline V gene data show CDR1 as ENHRY and CDR2 as SYGVKD. With V trimmed by 0 bases and J by 3 bases, 4 bases remained unmatched. CDR3 DNA sequence: TGTGCCATCAGTGAGTCACCTAGCGGGGATACAGATACGCAGTATTTT. Its protein is CAISESPSGDTDTQYF.

This clonotype has just a few counts. The chain recombines TRBV12-3 or TRBV12-4 with TRBJ2-1; D unresolved. This CDR3 contains 15 residues. V lost 6 bases and J 1 base, leaving 13 bases between the germline ends. DNA of the CDR3: TGTGCCAGCAGGCCTCTAGGATATTCCTACAATGAGCAGTTCTTC. This gives the protein CASRPLGYSYNEQFF.

This clonotype came up many times. The CDR3 region is CSVVEGAAEAFF. The DNA of the CDR3 is TGCAGCGTTGTGGAGGGGGCCGCTGAAGCTTTCTTT. The chain has TRBV29-1 and TRBJ1-1, with 7 bases lining up with TRBD1. The CDR3 extends over 12 amino acids. V shed 4 bases and J 6 bases; nucleotides not matched to a gene: 5. Germline V CDR1 and CDR2: SQVTM, ANQGSEA.

This clonotype was observed many times. This rearrangement joins TRBV12-3 or TRBV12-4 to TRBJ1-2; D perhaps matches TRBD1 (5 bases). This CDR3 has 15 amino acids. V lost 6 bases and J lost 5, with 19 bases in between. Here the CDR3 reads CASSRSVGQGYGYTF. The CDR3 DNA reads TGTGCCAGCAGCCGGAGTGTAGGGCAGGGATATGGCTACACCTTC.

The sample holds a few counts of this clonotype. The chain links TRBV4-2 to TRBJ2-1; a weak D match, TRBD2 (7 bases). Germline CDR1 and CDR2: LGHNA and YNFKEQ. The CDR3 has 17 amino acids. V shed 2 bases and J shed 3 bases, with 17 bases lying between them. The CDR3 spells CASSQPGRGDLYNEQFF. CDR3 bases: TGTGCCAGCAGCCAACCTGGGAGGGGGGATCTCTACAATGAGCAGTTCTTC.

The chain links TRBV5-1 to TRBJ1-1; D is uncertain. The CDR3 extends over 13 amino acids. The V end was cut by 0 bases, the J end by 5 bases, with 8 bases between. Germline CDR1 reads SGHRS; CDR2 reads YFSETQ. The CDR3: CASSLADRTEAFF. The CDR3 region has the DNA TGCGCCAGCAGCTTGGCAGATAGGACTGAAGCTTTCTTT.

J is TRBJ2-3 and V is TRBV2; D is possibly TRBD2 (6 bases). Germline V gene data show CDR1 as SNHLY and CDR2 as FYNNEI. The CDR3 loop spans 13 amino acids. V gave up 9 bases and J gave up 0 bases, with 10 bases separating them. The CDR3 region has the DNA TGTGCCAGGGGAGGCGCAAGCACAGATACGCAGTATTTT. Protein: CARGGASTDTQYF.

The gene calls are TRBV7-9 and TRBJ2-1, with TRBD1 matching 7 bases. Trimming took 5 bases from V and 5 from J; bases not matched to a gene: 3. Looked up from germline, CDR1 is SEHNR and CDR2 is FQNEAQ (reference sequence). CDR3 length: 13 amino acids. The CDR3 loop reads CASSTGQDNEQFF. As DNA, the CDR3 is TGTGCCAGCAGCACAGGACAGGACAATGAGCAGTTCTTC.

V is TRBV24-1 and J is TRBJ2-3; 9 bases map to TRBD2. The CDR3 is 16 residues long. Germline trimming cut 4 bases from V and 6 bases from J; bases unmatched to any gene: 10. Germline V gene data show CDR1 as KGHDR and CDR2 as SFDVKD. CDR3 coding DNA: TGTGCCACCAGTGAGTTAGCGGGAGCCGGAACGGATACGCAGTATTTT. Its translation is CATSELAGAGTDTQYF.

The gene calls are TRBV5-1 and TRBJ2-2; D perhaps matches TRBD1 (5 bases). V was shortened by 5 bases and J by 0 bases, with 14 bases between the two germline ends. Germline CDR1 and CDR2: SGHRS and YFSETQ. There are 16 residues in the CDR3. The CDR3 here is CASSRQPIANTGELFF. The CDR3 DNA reads as TGCGCCAGCAGTAGACAGCCTATCGCGAACACCGGGGAGCTGTTTTTT.

This clonotype was recorded a few times. The V call is TRBV5-5, the J call TRBJ2-3; D could derive from TRBD1 or TRBD2 (5 bases each). Germline V gene data show CDR1 as SGHKS and CDR2 as YYEKEE (reference sequence). V was pared by 1 base and J by 2 bases, with 14 bases between. There are 16 residues in the CDR3. The CDR3 here is CASSLMRGGHTDTQYF. The CDR3 DNA follows: TGTGCCAGCAGCTTGATGAGGGGTGGGCACACAGATACGCAGTATTTT.

This clonotype was counted many times. The V gene is TRBV4-1, the J gene TRBJ1-3, with 9 bases identical to TRBD1. The germline V gene has CDR1 MGHRA and CDR2 YSYEKL. This CDR3 is 16 amino acids long. Trimming took 0 bases from V and 4 from J; bases not matched to a gene: 4. The CDR3 region has the DNA TGCGCCAGCAGCCAAGATGGACAGGGGAGAGGAAACACCATATATTTT. Translation: CASSQDGQGRGNTIYF.

The CDR3 nucleotides read TGTGCCACCAGTGATCGGAGCAGTATGAGCACAGATACGCAGTATTTT. It yields the protein CATSDRSSMSTDTQYF. V is TRBV24-1 and J is TRBJ2-3; D is ambiguous. The V gene's germline CDR1 is KGHDR and CDR2 SFDVKD. Trimming removed 3 bases from V and 0 bases from J, with 12 bases in between. The length of the CDR3 is 16 residues.

This clonotype has ten or more counts. The rearrangement joins TRBV10-3 to TRBJ1-1, with 9 bases identical to TRBD1. Germline V gives CDR1 ENHRY, CDR2 SYGVKD. The V and J ends lost 10 bases and 4 bases, in that order; junction bases with no gene match: 7. This CDR3 has 13 amino acids. CDR3 region: CATRDRESTEAFF. The CDR3 nucleotides are TGTGCCACCCGGGACAGGGAGTCCACTGAAGCTTTCTTT.

This chain connects TRBV28 to TRBJ2-7; D might be TRBD2 (6 bases). Trimming took 7 bases from V and 0 from J, leaving 13 bases between them. The germline gives CDR1 MDHEN, CDR2 SYDVKM. The CDR3 runs 14 residues. DNA for the CDR3: TGTGCCAGCACCCCTTCCGGGGGCTCCTACGAGCAGTACGTC. This gives the protein CASTPSGGSYEQYV.

The chain has TRBV27 and TRBJ2-7; 8 bases match TRBD2. From germline, CDR1 is MNHEY and CDR2 SMNVEV (reference sequence). The CDR3 sequence is 15 residues long. Trimming cost V 5 bases and J 3 bases; bases outside gene matches: 9. CDR3 sequence reads: CASSTSGGPFYEQYV. The CDR3 bases are TGTGCCAGCAGTACCAGCGGGGGACCCTTCTACGAGCAGTACGTC.

This clonotype was counted between two and nine times. V and J are TRBV13 and TRBJ1-2; D remains ambiguous. The CDR3 has 13 residues. Germline CDR1 is PRHDT and CDR2 is FYEKMQ (reference sequence). Trimming pared 5 bases from V and 6 bases from J, leaving 13 bases between. CDR3 sequence: CASSHLGSNGYTF. DNA of the CDR3: TGTGCCAGCAGCCACCTAGGGTCTAATGGCTACACCTTC.

The chain couples TRBV12-3 or TRBV12-4 to TRBJ1-4; tentative D call: TRBD1 (6 bases). The CDR3 contains 16 residues. V gave up 4 bases and J gave up 8 bases, with 20 bases separating them. CDR3 residues: CASSWGGPVVWEKLFF. The CDR3, as DNA: TGTGCCAGCAGTTGGGGGGGCCCAGTAGTCTGGGAAAAACTGTTTTTT.

With regard to this clonotype: At one boundary the junction diverges from the germline segment, which might be a read error. The V and J genes are TRBV5-1 and TRBJ1-4; D might be TRBD1 (5 bases). Germline V gene data show CDR1 as SGHRS and CDR2 as YFSETQ. The CDR3 contains 16 residues. CDR3 nucleotides: TGCGTCAGCAGCTCTGGACACACCACAACTAATGAAAAACTGTTTTTT. It is translated as CVSSSGHTTTNEKLFF.

Of note for this clonotype: The junction differs from germline at one of its ends, possibly a read error. The rearrangement links TRBV3-1 to TRBJ1-1; TRBD1 aligns across 9 bases. From germline, CDR1 is LGHDT and CDR2 YNNKEL (reference sequence). This CDR3 region has 13 residues. The CDR3 bases are TGTGTCAGCAGCCAGGACAGGGGCACTGAAGCTTTCTTT. This translates into CVSSQDRGTEAFF. Together with reference TRBV3-1 and TRBJ1-1, the CDR3 gives the full variable domain: DTAVSQTPKYLVTQMGNDKSIKCEQNLGHDTMYWYKQDSKKFLKIMFSYNNKELIINETVPNRFSPKSPDKAHLNLHINSLELGDSAVYFCVSSQDRGTEAFFGQGTRLTVV.

The genes are TRBV25-1 and TRBJ1-1, with D possibly matching TRBD1 (6 bases). Germline CDR1 and CDR2: MGHDK and SYGVNS. The CDR3 extends over 14 amino acids. Trimming shortened V by 6 bases and J by 0 bases, and 11 bases separated the two germline ends. CDR3 residues: CASRSTGMNTEAFF. CDR3 coding DNA: TGTGCCAGCAGATCGACAGGTATGAACACTGAAGCTTTCTTT.

This chain uses TRBV5-1 with TRBJ2-1; 7 bases are shared with TRBD1. Losses at the gene ends were 4 bases for V and 7 bases for J; bases not matched to a gene: 8. Looked up from germline, CDR1 is SGHRS and CDR2 is YFSETQ. The CDR3 length is 14 residues. The CDR3 nucleotides are TGCGCCAGCAGCATTTCGACAGGGCCAAATGAGCAGTTCTTC. Translated, it gives CASSISTGPNEQFF.